This T cell receptor (beta chain) was found in a study of CDR3 diversity in severe acne. TCRdb passed the PCR reads through MiXCR, listing each CDR3 protein once. The sample lists about 100,000 distinct CDR3 sequences; roughly 51% were seen once. The V end was cut by 9 bases, the J end by 4 bases, with 9 bases between. This CDR3 is built from 11 residues. Germline loops: CDR1 SNHLY, CDR2 FYNNEI. This rearrangement joins TRBV2 to TRBJ1-1; possible D gene TRBD1, 6 bases. Sequencing used blood. The source of this sequence is a male donor with acne. The chain's CDR3 is CASNRATEAFF. For the CDR3, the DNA is TGTGCCAGTAACAGGGCCACTGAAGCTTTCTTT.